The T cell receptor beta chain under discussion was sequenced for a study of blood T cell repertoires in COVID-19. V shed 0 bases, J shed 10 bases, and the junction held 3 bases outside the gene matches. This CDR3 is built from 14 residues. Germline CDR1 and CDR2: SGDLS and YYNGEE. Authors' data handling: Cell counts per sample came from amplifying reference gene primers. Generated by immunoSEQ multiplex PCR, the TCRdb table keeps only in-frame clones and is missing some. That table furnishes V, J and clone size, whereas the DNA furnished D and trimming. Here the sample spans 200,000 to 250,000 clones, around 80% being singletons.

Sample: peripheral blood. This chain links TRBV9 with TRBJ1-6; 8 nucleotides line up with TRBD1. The origin of this receptor is an older woman with acute or convalescent COVID-19. Here the CDR3 reads CASSVGTGSSPLHF. As DNA, the CDR3 is TGTGCCAGCAGCGTAGGGACAGGGTCGTCACCCCTCCACTTT.